These 26 T cell receptor beta chains were sequenced from one sample in a study of blood T cell repertoires in COVID-19. TCRdb's copy holds only in-frame clones and misses some; the assay was immunoSEQ multiplex PCR. The sample contains some 360,000 clones, roughly 90% of which appear only once. Material for sequencing was peripheral blood. The source is a woman aged 60-75 years with COVID-19, enrolled during active disease.

The chain couples TRBV28 to TRBJ1-2, with D possibly TRBD1 on 6 matching bases. The CDR3 loop spans 12 amino acids. Germline values: CDR1 MDHEN, CDR2 SYDVKM. V lost 8 bases to trimming and J lost 6 bases, with 13 bases between them. The CDR3 bases are TGTGCCAGCTTTACAGGGAGCGATGGCTACACCTTC. This codes for CASFTGSDGYTF.

This clone was detected only once. The chain links TRBV6-5 to TRBJ1-2; no clear D gene. CDR3 length: 16 residues. The V and J ends lost 0 bases and 0 bases respectively, with 11 bases between them. In germline, CDR1 is MNHEY, CDR2 SVGAGI. DNA for the CDR3: TGTGCCAGCAGTTACTCTGGGGTGGGAGCTAACTATGGCTACACCTTC. Amino acid sequence: CASSYSGVGANYGYTF.

The rearrangement links TRBV6-5 to TRBJ1-4; 10 bases map to TRBD1. V was clipped by 6 bases and J by 10 bases; unmatched bases: 11. The V gene's germline CDR1 is MNHEY and CDR2 SVGAGI. The CDR3 spans 15 residues. The CDR3 loop is CASSHRDRGVRKLFF. The CDR3 bases are TGTGCCAGCAGCCACCGGGACAGGGGCGTTCGAAAACTGTTTTTT.

This chain joins TRBV9 and TRBJ1-2; D unresolved. CDR1 and CDR2 (germline): SGDLS, YYNGEE. V was pared by 0 bases and J by 0 bases, with 12 bases between. The CDR3 loop spans 16 amino acids. CDR3: CASSVGSVTANYGYTF. In DNA, the CDR3 is TGTGCCAGCAGCGTAGGGTCAGTCACCGCTAACTATGGCTACACCTTC.

The chain links TRBV27 to TRBJ1-2; D is unclear. Germline lookup yields CDR1 MNHEY and CDR2 SMNVEV (reference sequence). There are 14 residues in the CDR3. With 0 bases removed from V and 0 bases from J, the gap between germline ends came to 5 bases. CDR3 nucleotides: TGTGCCAGCAGTTTATCGGCGGCTAACTATGGCTACACCTTC. It is translated as CASSLSAANYGYTF.

CDR3: CASSPQPQGSTNEKLFF. In nucleotides, the CDR3 is TGTGCCAGCTCACCACAGCCCCAGGGTTCAACTAATGAAAAACTGTTTTTT. The chain employs TRBV18 and TRBJ1-4; D is possibly TRBD1 (5 bases). Trimming removed 1 base from V and 0 bases from J, with 12 bases in between. This CDR3 contains 17 residues. CDR1 KGHSH and CDR2 LQKENI come from the germline V gene. Supplemented by reference TRBV18 and TRBJ1-4, the full variable domain reads NAGVMQNPRHLVRRRGQEARLRCSPMKGHSHVYWYRQLPEEGLKFMVYLQKENIIDESGMPKERFSAEFPKEGPSILRIQQVVRGDSAAYFCASSPQPQGSTNEKLFFGSGTQLSVL.

The V call is TRBV4-2, the J call TRBJ2-5; 11 bases line up with TRBD2. V dropped 1 base and J dropped 3; count of bases not matched to a gene: 7. Per germline, CDR1 LGHNA and CDR2 YNFKEQ. This CDR3 has 17 residues. CDR3 protein: CASSQGETSGTKETQYF. The CDR3 DNA is TGTGCCAGCAGCCAAGGGGAGACTAGCGGGACGAAAGAGACCCAGTACTTC.

J is TRBJ1-3 and V is TRBV28; TRBD1 agrees at 9 bases. Trimming cost V 0 bases and J 0 bases; bases outside gene matches: 0. From germline, CDR1 is MDHEN and CDR2 SYDVKM. The CDR3 runs to 16 residues. This CDR3 is CASSLWTGGSGNTIYF. The CDR3 DNA follows: TGTGCCAGCAGTTTATGGACAGGGGGCTCTGGAAACACCATATATTTT.

This chain joins TRBV18 and TRBJ2-7; D gene uncertain. Germline V gene data show CDR1 as KGHSH and CDR2 as LQKENI. V lost 6 bases and J lost 3, with 15 bases in between. This CDR3 spans 14 amino acids. CDR3: CASSPQASFYEQYF. The CDR3 DNA is TGTGCCAGCTCGCCCCAGGCCTCTTTCTACGAGCAGTACTTC. Based on the CDR3 plus reference TRBV18 and TRBJ2-7, the full variable domain is NAGVMQNPRHLVRRRGQEARLRCSPMKGHSHVYWYRQLPEEGLKFMVYLQKENIIDESGMPKERFSAEFPKEGPSILRIQQVVRGDSAAYFCASSPQASFYEQYFGPGTRLTVT.

This clone was seen once. The V and J genes are TRBV27 and TRBJ1-2; TRBD1 agrees at 9 bases. CDR3 length equals 15 residues. CDR1 is MNHEY, CDR2 SMNVEV, per germline (reference sequence). With V trimmed by 3 bases and J by 5 bases, 7 bases remained unmatched. The CDR3 loop reads CASSFRQGVGYGYTF. The CDR3 DNA follows: TGTGCCAGCAGTTTCCGACAGGGGGTAGGGTATGGCTACACCTTC.

The chain combines TRBV30 with TRBJ1-1; the D is unclear. Germline lookup yields CDR1 GTSNPN and CDR2 SVGIG (reference sequence). The V gene lost 3 bases and the J gene lost 2 bases, with 13 bases spanning the gap. CDR3 length equals 14 residues. CDR3 DNA sequence: TGTGCCTGGAGCGAAGCACAGTACAACACTGAAGCTTTCTTT. Protein sequence: CAWSEAQYNTEAFF.

The V call is TRBV28, the J call TRBJ1-1, with D possibly matching TRBD1 (5 bases). V dropped 6 bases and J dropped 6 bases, with 17 bases sitting between them. The CDR3 has 14 amino acids. Germline-derived CDR1 and CDR2 are MDHEN and SYDVKM. CDR3 sequence (DNA): TGTGCCAGCAGCCCTACTTTCAGGGTCTCTGAAGCTTTCTTT. This gives the protein CASSPTFRVSEAFF.

This clone was picked up one time. For the CDR3, the DNA is TGTGCCAGCAGCCCTTATTCGGTTGGTGCTAACTATGGCTACACCTTC. Translation gives CASSPYSVGANYGYTF. The chain carries TRBV7-3 and TRBJ1-2; unclear D gene. CDR3 length: 16 residues. Looked up from germline, CDR1 is SGHTA and CDR2 is FQGTGA. Trimming stripped 5 bases from V and 0 bases from J, with 16 bases between.

The chain has TRBV7-7 and TRBJ2-1, with TRBD2 identical over 9 bases. The germline V gene encodes CDR1 SSHAT and CDR2 FNYEAQ (reference sequence). Trimming cost V 5 bases and J 1 base; bases outside gene matches: 9. There are 17 residues in the CDR3. CDR3 coding DNA: TGTGCCAGCAGCGCAGCAGGTGGACTAGCGTCCTACAATGAGCAGTTCTTC. It yields the protein CASSAAGGLASYNEQFF. Filled out from reference TRBV7-7 and TRBJ2-1, the complete variable domain reads GAGVSQSPRYKVTKRGQDVTLRCDPISSHATLYWYQQALGQGPEFLTYFNYEAQPDKSGLPSDRFSAERPEGSISTLTIQRTEQRDSAMYRCASSAAGGLASYNEQFFGPGTRLTVL.

J is TRBJ1-2 and V is TRBV19, with 8 bases lining up with TRBD1. CDR1 and CDR2 from the germline V gene are LNHDA and SQIVND (reference sequence). Germline trimming cut 4 bases from V and 4 bases from J; bases unmatched to any gene: 11. The CDR3 has 16 amino acids. The CDR3 DNA sequence: TGTGCCAGTAGTAGGCAGGCAGGGGGCCATGCCTATGGCTACACCTTC. Translation gives CASSRQAGGHAYGYTF.

V usage is TRBV15 and J usage is TRBJ2-1, with 8 nucleotides matching TRBD2. The germline V gene has CDR1 LNHNV and CDR2 YYDKDF (reference sequence). V dropped 5 bases and J dropped 3; count of bases not matched to a gene: 3. CDR3 length: 14 residues. The CDR3 nucleotides read TGTGCCACCAGCTACCGGGGGGGCTACAATGAGCAGTTCTTC. Residues: CATSYRGGYNEQFF. The full variable domain, in which reference TRBV15 and TRBJ2-1 provide the parts outside the CDR3, is DAMVIQNPRYQVTQFGKPVTLSCSQTLNHNVMYWYQQKSSQAPKLLFHYYDKDFNNEADTPDNFQSRRPNTSFCFLDIRSPGLGDTAMYLCATSYRGGYNEQFFGPGTRLTVL.

The genes are TRBV4-1 and TRBJ2-3, with 8 bases lining up with TRBD2. The trim removed 1 base at V and 4 bases at J, leaving 7 bases unmatched. Germline CDR1 MGHRA, CDR2 YSYEKL. This CDR3 spans 16 amino acids. CDR3 sequence reads: CASSQGARTSSDTQYF. In DNA, the CDR3 is TGCGCCAGCAGCCAAGGGGCCCGGACTAGCTCAGATACGCAGTATTTT.

The genes are TRBV24-1 and TRBJ1-5, with 10 nucleotides matching TRBD1. Germline V gene data show CDR1 as KGHDR and CDR2 as SFDVKD. This CDR3 is built from 17 residues. The V gene end was trimmed by 2 bases and the J gene end by 0 bases; junction bases not matched to a gene: 3. For the CDR3, the DNA is TGTGCCACCAGTGATTCGACAGGGGGCTATAGCAATCAGCCCCAGCATTTT. Translating it yields CATSDSTGGYSNQPQHF.

This chain joins TRBV15 and TRBJ2-2, with 7 bases fitting TRBD1. Germline V gene lookup returns CDR1 LNHNV and CDR2 YYDKDF (reference sequence). V trimming: 1 base; J trimming: 4 bases; junction bases outside the gene matches: 3. The CDR3 loop spans 15 amino acids. The CDR3 loop is CATSRVTGLTGELFF. CDR3 DNA sequence: TGTGCCACCAGCAGAGTGACAGGGCTCACCGGGGAGCTGTTTTTT.

V gene TRBV14 combines with J gene TRBJ2-3; D is possibly TRBD2 (5 bases). This CDR3 comprises 16 residues. With 1 base removed from V and 0 bases from J, the gap between germline ends came to 11 bases. Germline lookup yields CDR1 SGHDN and CDR2 FVKESK. DNA for the CDR3: TGTGCCAGCAGCCAAGGGACTCTCTTTAGCACAGATACGCAGTATTTT. Its protein is CASSQGTLFSTDTQYF.

The chain uses TRBV18 and TRBJ2-5; TRBD2 is a possible D gene (6 bases). This CDR3 region has 14 residues. V was pared by 3 bases and J by 2 bases, with 10 bases between. Germline values: CDR1 KGHSH, CDR2 LQKENI. The CDR3, as DNA: TGTGCCAGCTCACCCACGGGACTTCAAGAGACCCAGTACTTC. It specifies CASSPTGLQETQYF.

The V gene is TRBV28, the J gene TRBJ2-1; 7 bases fit TRBD2. In germline, CDR1 is MDHEN, CDR2 SYDVKM. The CDR3 totals 13 residues. Trimming removed 11 bases from V and 0 bases from J; junction bases left unmatched: 4. The CDR3 DNA follows: TGTGCCGCCCGCGGGGGCTCCTACAATGAGCAGTTCTTC. Amino acid sequence: CAARGGSYNEQFF.

The genes are TRBV18 and TRBJ2-5; TRBD1 is a possible D gene (5 bases). Trimming shortened V by 3 bases and J by 3 bases, and 11 bases separated the two germline ends. Per germline, CDR1 KGHSH and CDR2 LQKENI. The CDR3 spans 14 residues. The CDR3 protein is CASSPQKGKETQYF. CDR3 DNA sequence: TGTGCCAGCTCACCGCAGAAGGGGAAAGAGACCCAGTACTTC.

The chain couples TRBV6-5 to TRBJ1-4; 10 nucleotides align to TRBD1. CDR3 length: 12 residues. The ends lost 11 bases at V and 7 bases at J; junction bases unmatched: 4. Germline assignment: CDR1 MNHEY and CDR2 SVGAGI. The CDR3: CACRDRGEKLFF. The CDR3 coding sequence is TGTGCCTGCCGGGACAGGGGTGAAAAACTGTTTTTT.

This clone is a singleton in its sample. The CDR3 DNA is TGTGCCAGCAGCCCAACATTCCTCTGGGGAGCAACTAATGAAAAACTGTTTTTT. Its protein is CASSPTFLWGATNEKLFF. This sequence joins TRBV7-9 and TRBJ1-4; D gene uncertain. Germline values: CDR1 SEHNR, CDR2 FQNEAQ (reference sequence). Trimming stripped 5 bases from V and 0 bases from J, with 19 bases between. CDR3 size: 18 residues.

The chain couples TRBV9 to TRBJ2-1; tentatively, D is TRBD2 (5 bases). V lost 0 bases, J lost 0 bases, and 19 bases lay in between. The CDR3 consists of 19 residues. In germline, CDR1 is SGDLS, CDR2 YYNGEE. The CDR3 nucleotides read TGTGCCAGCAGCGTAGGGGTGCGAGCACTAGGAAGCTCCTACAATGAGCAGTTCTTC. Protein: CASSVGVRALGSSYNEQFF.